The 12 T cell receptor beta chains below all came from one sample that was sequenced in a study of CD8 T cells in Susac syndrome (dated by TCRdb to between 2018 and 2021). Library creation used the immunoSEQ multiplex PCR assay. RNA was extracted with the RNeasy kit and roughly 0.5 to 1 ug was reverse transcribed using random hexamers. The public reads were run again by TCRdb, first through fastp at Q25 and then through MiXCR, and only productive beta chains were kept. One record per CDR3 amino acid sequence lists the most common genes and DNA. The sample table records approximately 100,000 distinct CDR3 sequences; around 92% of these occur just once. Of the sample, 0.12% is held by the ten largest clones. Input material: CD8+ T cells from PBMCs. The receptor source for this set is a human donor in good health.

The gene calls are TRBV25-1 and TRBJ1-2, with D unclear. The CDR3 runs 14 residues. Germline loops: CDR1 MGHDK, CDR2 SYGVNS. With 4 bases removed from V and 0 bases from J, the gap between germline ends came to 9 bases. The CDR3 DNA is TGTGCCAGCAGTGCAGGAATCGCTAACTATGGCTACACCTTC. It yields the protein CASSAGIANYGYTF.

The rearrangement joins TRBV6-5 to TRBJ1-1; 7 bases fit TRBD1. From germline, CDR1 is MNHEY and CDR2 SVGAGI. The CDR3 has 15 residues. V trimming: 8 bases; J trimming: 3 bases; junction bases outside the gene matches: 12. The CDR3 nucleotides are TGTGCCAGCTTACCGGGCCGCAGGGGGTACACTGAAGCTTTCTTT. The encoded protein is CASLPGRRGYTEAFF.

The chain is built from TRBV5-1 and TRBJ1-1; weak D call: TRBD1 (6 bases). Germline V gene data show CDR1 as SGHRS and CDR2 as YFSETQ. This CDR3 comprises 14 residues. V lost 3 bases to trimming and J lost 3 bases, with 12 bases between them. CDR3: CASSYRADDTEAFF. The CDR3, as DNA: TGCGCCAGCAGCTACAGGGCTGATGACACTGAAGCTTTCTTT.

This clonotype was recorded only once. This rearrangement joins TRBV5-4 to TRBJ1-2, with 7 nucleotides matching TRBD1. Germline V gene sequence: CDR1 SGHNT, CDR2 YYREEE (reference sequence). The CDR3 length is 14 residues. Trimming at V came to 0 bases and at J to 5 bases, leaving 4 bases not matched to a gene. The CDR3 region is CASSLEGASYGYTF. The CDR3 DNA is TGTGCCAGCAGCTTGGAGGGGGCTTCGTATGGCTACACCTTC.

The rearrangement uses TRBV4-3 and TRBJ2-1; 7 bases agree with TRBD2. The CDR3 contains 14 residues. V was clipped by 2 bases and J by 6 bases; unmatched bases: 4. Germline values: CDR1 LGHNA, CDR2 YSLEER. This chain's CDR3 is CASSQTGGSNEQFF. In DNA form, the CDR3 reads TGCGCCAGCAGCCAAACGGGCGGGAGCAATGAGCAGTTCTTC.

This chain connects TRBV7-2 to TRBJ1-1; 10 nucleotides agree with TRBD1. The V gene's germline CDR1 is SGHTA and CDR2 FQGNSA. The CDR3 has 15 residues. V gave up 2 bases and J gave up 9 bases; unmatched junction bases: 9. CDR3 protein: CASSLFSDRGRQAFF. The CDR3 coding sequence is TGTGCCAGCAGCTTATTCTCCGACAGGGGGCGTCAAGCTTTCTTT. Together with reference TRBV7-2 and TRBJ1-1, the CDR3 gives the full variable domain: GAGVSQSPSNKVTEKGKDVELRCDPISGHTALYWYRQSLGQGLEFLIYFQGNSAPDKSGLPSDRFSAERTGGSVSTLTIQRTQQEDSAVYLCASSLFSDRGRQAFFGQGTRLTVV.

The chain is built from TRBV4-1 and TRBJ2-2, with D hard to call. Germline CDR1 and CDR2: MGHRA and YSYEKL. The CDR3 consists of 14 residues. V was clipped by 0 bases and J by 7 bases, with 9 bases between them. CDR3 region: CASSQDLKGGELFF. The CDR3 DNA is TGCGCCAGCAGCCAAGATCTGAAGGGCGGGGAGCTGTTTTTT.

The chain uses TRBV12-3 or TRBV12-4 and TRBJ2-1, with a tentative D call TRBD1 (6 bases). The CDR3 covers 13 residues. V was trimmed by 4 bases and J by 9 bases, leaving 13 bases between them. The CDR3: CASSSHRVSEQFF. As DNA, the CDR3 is TGTGCCAGCAGTTCCCACAGGGTAAGTGAGCAGTTCTTC.

The chain carries TRBV6-5 and TRBJ2-7; a weak D match, TRBD2 (5 bases). CDR1 MNHEY and CDR2 SVGAGI come from the germline V gene. Trimming stripped 3 bases from V and 10 bases from J, with 10 bases between. The CDR3 is made up of 11 amino acids. CDR3 amino acids: CASSYRGAQYF. The CDR3 DNA follows: TGTGCCAGCAGTTATCGGGGAGCTCAGTACTTC.

The gene calls are TRBV12-3 or TRBV12-4 and TRBJ1-5; D unresolved. V was clipped by 6 bases and J by 6 bases, with 9 bases between them. This CDR3 contains 12 residues. The CDR3 reads CASSKEGQPQHF. In DNA, the CDR3 is TGTGCCAGCAGCAAAGAGGGTCAGCCCCAGCATTTT.

The CDR3 loop reads CASGSATPQHF. The CDR3 region has the DNA TGTGCCAGCGGAAGCGCAACCCCCCAGCATTTT. J is TRBJ1-5 and V is TRBV7-9, with no clear D. Germline-derived CDR1 and CDR2 are SEHNR and FQNEAQ (reference sequence). Trimming pared 8 bases from V and 10 bases from J, leaving 12 bases between. CDR3 length: 11 amino acids.

V and J are TRBV5-5 and TRBJ2-5; D not resolved. The V end was cut by 4 bases, the J end by 4 bases, with 20 bases between. Germline V CDR1 and CDR2: SGHKS, YYEKEE (reference sequence). This CDR3 spans 16 amino acids. CDR3 DNA: TGTGCCAGCAGCCCGGATCGTACCTTCGGAAGAGAGACCCAGTACTTC. Translating gives CASSPDRTFGRETQYF.